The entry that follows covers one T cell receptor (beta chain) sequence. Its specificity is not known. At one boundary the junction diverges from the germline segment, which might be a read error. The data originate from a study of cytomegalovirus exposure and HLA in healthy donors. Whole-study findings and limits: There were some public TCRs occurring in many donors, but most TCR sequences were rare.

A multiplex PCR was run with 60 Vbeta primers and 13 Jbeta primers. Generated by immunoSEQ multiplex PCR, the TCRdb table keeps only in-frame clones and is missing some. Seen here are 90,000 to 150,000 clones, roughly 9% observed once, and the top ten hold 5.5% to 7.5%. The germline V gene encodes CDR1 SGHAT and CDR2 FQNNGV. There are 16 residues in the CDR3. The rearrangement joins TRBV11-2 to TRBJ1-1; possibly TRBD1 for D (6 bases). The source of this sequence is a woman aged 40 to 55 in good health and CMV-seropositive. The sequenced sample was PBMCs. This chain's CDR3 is CASSLGVGQGPSGGIF. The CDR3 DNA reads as TGTGCCAGCAGCTTAGGGGTAGGGCAGGGGCCTTCGGGTGGGATCTTT.